These 16 T cell receptor beta chains came from one sample sequenced in a study of blood T cell repertoires in COVID-19. The table came from immunoSEQ multiplex PCR; TCRdb's copy has only in-frame clones and leaves some out. The sample includes 95,000 to 150,000 clones, about four fifths of them seen just once. Sequencing used PBMCs or T cells enriched from blood (not recorded which). The receptor source for this set is a woman in her thirties who had recovered from COVID-19.

The chain is built from TRBV5-1 and TRBJ1-5; TRBD1 might be the D (6 bases). Germline V gives CDR1 SGHRS, CDR2 YFSETQ. The CDR3 contains 15 residues. Trimming left V 1 base short and J 0 bases short, with 8 bases between. The CDR3 DNA is TGCGCCAGCAGCTTGACAGGGAATAGCAATCAGCCCCAGCATTTT. It codes for CASSLTGNSNQPQHF.

This chain connects TRBV27 to TRBJ1-2, with TRBD1 matching over 11 bases. CDR1 and CDR2 from the germline V gene are MNHEY and SMNVEV (reference sequence). CDR3 length: 15 amino acids. The J segment lost 4 bases and the V segment lost 6 bases, leaving 7 bases of the junction unmatched. CDR3 loop: CASSPRDRGFYGYTF. CDR3 bases: TGTGCCAGCAGCCCTAGGGACAGGGGGTTCTATGGCTACACCTTC.

This chain joins TRBV6-4 and TRBJ2-2, with D possibly TRBD2 on 6 matching bases. This CDR3 has 15 residues. Trimming pared 5 bases from V and 1 base from J, leaving 11 bases between. Germline CDR1 and CDR2: MRHNA and SNTAGT. The CDR3 nucleotides are TGTGCCAGCAGTCCCGCCGGGGGGAACACCGGGGAGCTGTTTTTT. Protein sequence: CASSPAGGNTGELFF.

The rearrangement links TRBV3-1 (or the pseudogene TRBV3-2) to TRBJ2-7; TRBD2 matches 7 bases. This CDR3 is 15 amino acids long. V gave up 1 base and J gave up 2 bases; unmatched junction bases: 5. CDR1 and CDR2 from the germline V gene are LGHDT and YNNKEL (reference sequence). DNA of the CDR3: TGTGCCAGCAGCCAAGCTTGGGGAGGGGCCTACGAGCAGTACTTC. Its protein is CASSQAWGGAYEQYF.

The chain uses TRBV4-1 and TRBJ2-1; 14 bases fit TRBD2. The germline V gene has CDR1 MGHRA and CDR2 YSYEKL. Germline trimming cut 4 bases from V and 8 bases from J; bases unmatched to any gene: 10. The CDR3 sequence is 17 residues long. The CDR3 sequence: CASSLSWTSGRKHEQFF. CDR3 nucleotide sequence: TGCGCCAGCAGCCTATCCTGGACTAGCGGGAGGAAGCATGAGCAGTTCTTC.

The gene calls are TRBV4-2 and TRBJ1-2; weak D call: TRBD1 (6 bases). V was shortened by 0 bases and J by 7 bases, with 15 bases between the two germline ends. The CDR3 runs to 15 residues. Germline assignment: CDR1 LGHNA and CDR2 YNFKEQ. The CDR3 nucleotides are TGTGCCAGCAGCCAAGATCTGGGACAACAAAGTGGCTACACCTTC. It is translated as CASSQDLGQQSGYTF.

CDR3 bases: TGCGCCAGCAGCCTCGAACAGCGGGGATCCTACGAGCAGTACTTC. This gives the protein CASSLEQRGSYEQYF. The chain is built from TRBV4-1 and TRBJ2-7; 7 bases map to TRBD2. The V and J ends lost 4 bases and 1 base, in that order; junction bases with no gene match: 7. Looked up from germline, CDR1 is MGHRA and CDR2 is YSYEKL. The CDR3 is 15 amino acids.

This clone was detected once. This rearrangement joins TRBV14 to TRBJ1-1; D not certain. Germline CDR1 is SGHDN and CDR2 is FVKESK. This CDR3 is built from 12 residues. With 1 base removed from V and 6 bases from J, the gap between germline ends came to 6 bases. CDR3 sequence: CASSQVTAEAFF. The CDR3 nucleotides read TGTGCCAGCAGCCAAGTAACGGCTGAAGCTTTCTTT. Full variable domain (missing parts from reference TRBV14 and TRBJ1-1): EAGVTQFPSHSVIEKGQTVTLRCDPISGHDNLYWYRRVMGKEIKFLLHFVKESKQDESGMPNNRFLAERTGGTYSTLKVQPAELEDSGVYFCASSQVTAEAFFGQGTRLTVV.

The chain recombines TRBV9 with TRBJ2-1; TRBD2 matches 7 bases. Germline V lookup: CDR1 SGDLS, CDR2 YYNGEE. This CDR3 comprises 15 residues. Trimming at V came to 7 bases and at J to 5 bases, leaving 12 bases not matched to a gene. The CDR3, as DNA: TGTGCCAGCGGGCACTCTAGCGGAGGTCACAATGAGCAGTTCTTC. It translates to CASGHSSGGHNEQFF.

This chain uses TRBV7-9 with TRBJ2-7, with D unresolved. V was shortened by 1 base and J by 5 bases, with 12 bases between the two germline ends. Germline V gene data show CDR1 as SEHNR and CDR2 as FQNEAQ (reference sequence). The CDR3 is 14 residues long. This CDR3 is CASSLVGDLHEQYF. CDR3 DNA sequence: TGTGCCAGCAGCTTAGTGGGCGATCTTCACGAGCAGTACTTC. Using reference TRBV7-9 and TRBJ2-7 for the parts outside the CDR3, the full variable domain is DTGVSQNPRHKITKRGQNVTFRCDPISEHNRLYWYRQTLGQGPEFLTYFQNEAQLEKSRLLSDRFSAERPKGSFSTLEIQRTEQGDSAMYLCASSLVGDLHEQYFGPGTRLTVT.

The chain is built from TRBV28 and TRBJ1-5; 10 bases line up with TRBD1. CDR3 length: 13 residues. From germline, CDR1 is MDHEN and CDR2 SYDVKM. The V and J ends lost 4 bases and 6 bases, in that order; junction bases with no gene match: 0. The CDR3 region is CASSWTGGQPQHF. The CDR3 region has the DNA TGTGCCAGCAGTTGGACAGGGGGTCAGCCCCAGCATTTT.

This chain links TRBV29-1 with TRBJ1-2; a possible D gene is TRBD1 (5 bases). Germline V gives CDR1 SQVTM, CDR2 ANQGSEA. Trimming took 1 base from V and 5 from J, leaving 14 bases between them. The CDR3 has 14 residues. CDR3 in DNA: TGCAGCGTTGAAGTGGCAGGGACTGAATATGGCTACACCTTC. Its translation: CSVEVAGTEYGYTF.

The V call is TRBV6-1, the J call TRBJ1-2, with 8 bases lining up with TRBD1. Losses at the gene ends were 3 bases for V and 8 bases for J; bases not matched to a gene: 2. CDR3 length: 12 residues. Germline V lookup: CDR1 MNHNS, CDR2 SASEGT. In nucleotides, the CDR3 is TGTGCCAGCAGTGAGACAGGGGACGGCTACACCTTC. As protein: CASSETGDGYTF.

The table lists this clone with a few counts. This chain links TRBV3-1 (or the pseudogene TRBV3-2) with TRBJ2-1, with TRBD2 identical over 7 bases. V lost 7 bases and J lost 0; bases outside the gene matches: 6. The CDR3 extends over 15 amino acids. Per germline, CDR1 LGHDT and CDR2 YNNKEL (reference sequence). The CDR3 nucleotides are TGTGCCAGCAACCCCTCTAGCGGCTCCTACAATGAGCAGTTCTTC. Translated: CASNPSSGSYNEQFF.

This chain connects TRBV2 to TRBJ2-5; unclear D gene. Trimming removed 3 bases at V and 2 bases at J, with 13 bases between. The CDR3 loop spans 15 amino acids. CDR1 SNHLY and CDR2 FYNNEI come from the germline V gene. The DNA for the CDR3 is TGTGCCAGCAGTGAGGGCTACCTCCCACAAGAGACCCAGTACTTC. It encodes CASSEGYLPQETQYF.

J is TRBJ2-7 and V is TRBV25-1, with D tentatively TRBD1 (7 bases). V was clipped by 1 base and J by 2 bases, with 15 bases between them. CDR3 length: 16 residues. Germline CDR1 and CDR2: MGHDK and SYGVNS. In nucleotides, the CDR3 is TGTGCCAGCAGTGAATCGGGGGCGACAGGGACCTACGAGCAGTACTTC. This gives the protein CASSESGATGTYEQYF.